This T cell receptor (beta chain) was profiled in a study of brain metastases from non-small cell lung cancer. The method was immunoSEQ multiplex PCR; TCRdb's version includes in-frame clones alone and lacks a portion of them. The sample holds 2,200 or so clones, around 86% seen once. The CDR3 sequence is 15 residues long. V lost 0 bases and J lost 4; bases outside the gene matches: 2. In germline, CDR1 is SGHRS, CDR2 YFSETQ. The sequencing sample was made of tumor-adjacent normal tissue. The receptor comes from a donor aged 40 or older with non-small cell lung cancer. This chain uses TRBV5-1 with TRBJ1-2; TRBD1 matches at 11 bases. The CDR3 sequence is CASSLGTGGAYGYTF. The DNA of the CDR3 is TGCGCCAGCAGCTTGGGGACAGGGGGCGCCTATGGCTACACCTTC.